This T cell receptor (beta chain) derives from a study of shared clonotypes between healthy human individuals. Here immunoSEQ multiplex PCR was the method, and the copy in TCRdb shows in-frame clones only, minus some. The table lists hundreds of thousands of clones, around 97% of them singletons. Division of CD4+ cells produced a CD45RA+ naive subset and a CD45RA-negative memory subset. The CDR3 runs to 13 residues. CDR1 is SQVTM, CDR2 ANQGSEA, per germline. V trimming: 4 bases; J trimming: 6 bases; junction bases outside the gene matches: 7. The sequence derives from a woman aged 25 to 39 in good health. The gene calls are TRBV29-1 and TRBJ2-7; 9 bases align to TRBD1. Sequencing was done on a sample of naive CD4+ T cells sorted from blood. Regarding subset: CD45RA+ positively selected. This chain's CDR3 is CSVAAQGASEQYF. CDR3 bases: TGCAGCGTTGCGGCACAGGGGGCGAGCGAGCAGTACTTC.